These 7 T cell receptor beta chains originate from one sample sequenced in a study of cytomegalovirus exposure and HLA in healthy donors. The PCR made use of 60 Vbeta and 13 Jbeta primers. Some clones are missing from TCRdb's copy, which holds only in-frame ones; the method was immunoSEQ multiplex PCR. The table has 100,000 to 150,000 clones, about 80% seen once. Sequencing was performed on PBMCs. The receptors here all came from a boy aged 2 to 10 in good health and CMV-seronegative.

This chain uses TRBV29-1 with TRBJ1-1; 7 nucleotides match TRBD1. The V and J ends lost 6 bases and 2 bases, in that order; junction bases with no gene match: 9. Germline V gene lookup returns CDR1 SQVTM and CDR2 ANQGSEA. This CDR3 comprises 14 residues. The CDR3 region is CSVTHRGINTEAFF. CDR3 coding DNA: TGCAGCGTCACACACAGGGGTATCAACACTGAAGCTTTCTTT.

CDR3: CASSPGQGIDTF. CDR3 coding DNA: TGCGCCAGCAGCCCCGGACAGGGGATAGATACCTTC. The rearrangement joins TRBV5-1 to TRBJ1-2, with 9 bases aligning to TRBD1. The trim removed 4 bases at V and 14 bases at J, leaving 9 bases unmatched. In germline, CDR1 is SGHRS, CDR2 YFSETQ. The CDR3 is made up of 12 amino acids.

This clone was seen a few times. The rearrangement links TRBV1 to TRBJ2-7; the DNA was not used to check the table's D call, TRBD2. TRBV1 is recorded as a pseudogene. The CDR3 is 16 residues long. CDR3: CTSSQDCGGISYEQYF. The CDR3 DNA sequence: TGCACCAGCAGCCAAGATTGCGGGGGGATATCCTACGAGCAGTACTTC.

The V gene is TRBV6-4, the J gene TRBJ2-3, with D possibly matching TRBD2 (7 bases). The CDR3 extends over 13 amino acids. CDR1 and CDR2 from the germline V gene are MRHNA and SNTAGT. The germline V and J ends were trimmed by 4 bases and 6 bases, with 11 bases remaining between them. This CDR3 reads CASSGEGGDTQYF. The CDR3 bases are TGTGCCAGCAGTGGAGAGGGGGGGGATACGCAGTATTTT.

CDR3 sequence reads: CASSSGQGYTDTQYF. The CDR3 DNA is TGTGCCAGCAGCTCCGGACAGGGTTACACAGATACGCAGTATTTT. This sequence joins TRBV5-8 and TRBJ2-3; 8 nucleotides align to TRBD1. V lost 3 bases, J lost 2 bases, and 5 bases stayed unmatched. The CDR3 consists of 15 residues. From germline, CDR1 is SGHTS and CDR2 YDEGEE.

The chain has TRBV25-1 and TRBJ2-7, with D maybe TRBD2 (6 bases). V was shortened by 1 base and J by 2 bases, with 12 bases between the two germline ends. The CDR3 spans 15 residues. The germline CDR1 and CDR2 sequences are MGHDK and SYGVNS. The CDR3, as DNA: TGTGCCAGCAGTGAATGGGCGGGGTTCGCCTACGAGCAGTACTTC. As protein: CASSEWAGFAYEQYF.

J is TRBJ1-5 and V is TRBV30; D unresolved. This CDR3 region has 16 residues. Germline lookup yields CDR1 GTSNPN and CDR2 SVGIG (reference sequence). V shed 0 bases and J shed 0 bases, with 12 bases lying between them. The CDR3 coding sequence is TGTGCCTGGAGTGTCCGGGGAGTATATAGCAATCAGCCCCAGCATTTT. It specifies CAWSVRGVYSNQPQHF.